What follows are 5 T cell receptor beta chains derived from one specimen sequenced in a study of CD8 T cells in ankylosing spondylitis. Regarding the study as a whole: About 8 highly homologous variants made up a TCR beta motif that seemed to typify ankylosing spondylitis blood.

For these receptors, no antigen is known. TCRdb re-derived calls from the 5' RACE reads in MiXCR, one entry per CDR3 protein. The data hold approximately 540,000 distinct CDR3 sequences, with roughly 13% observed a single time. The sequencing input was blood, either unsorted or a sorted T cell fraction (not recorded which). These receptors were collected from a male donor with ankylosing spondylitis.

The V and J genes are TRBV7-9 and TRBJ2-7; D is perhaps TRBD1 or TRBD2 (5 bases each). Germline CDR1 is SEHNR and CDR2 is FQNEAQ (reference sequence). The CDR3 totals 14 residues. CDR3 in DNA: TGTGCGAGTGGGGGTACACCAACTGCCTACGAGCAGTACTTC. Its protein is CASGGTPTAYEQYF.

This clonotype was counted ten times or more. The V and J genes are TRBV29-1 and TRBJ2-5; tentative D call: TRBD2 (6 bases). Per germline, CDR1 SQVTM and CDR2 ANQGSEA. V lost 4 bases to trimming and J lost 5 bases, with 17 bases between them. This CDR3 is built from 14 residues. In nucleotides, the CDR3 is TGCAGCGTTGTTTGGCGGGGCCCTCCGGAGACCCAGTACTTC. It codes for CSVVWRGPPETQYF.

This clonotype has a count of ten or more. The V and J genes are TRBV30 and TRBJ1-2, with a tentative D call TRBD1 (6 bases). Germline V CDR1 and CDR2: GTSNPN, SVGIG (reference sequence). The germline V and J ends were trimmed by 1 base and 7 bases, with 7 bases remaining between them. The CDR3 is 11 residues long. CDR3 residues: CAWSGGLGYTF. In DNA, the CDR3 is TGTGCCTGGAGTGGGGGGCTTGGCTACACCTTC.

Only a few counts were recorded for this clonotype. V gene TRBV5-6 combines with J gene TRBJ2-2; D remains unclear. CDR1 and CDR2 (germline): SGHDT, YYEEEE. The CDR3 contains 14 residues. Trimming pared 1 base from V and 7 bases from J, leaving 11 bases between. CDR3 sequence (DNA): TGTGCCAGCAGCTTGTGGTGGGCAAGCGGGGAGCTGTTTTTT. Its translation: CASSLWWASGELFF.

This clonotype has only a few counts. V usage is TRBV19 and J usage is TRBJ2-1, with TRBD1 identical over 10 bases. This CDR3 region has 13 residues. The V and J ends lost 10 bases and 6 bases, in that order; junction bases with no gene match: 6. Germline V gene sequence: CDR1 LNHDA, CDR2 SQIVND (reference sequence). The CDR3 loop is CATRTGGFNEQFF. CDR3 sequence (DNA): TGTGCCACCCGGACAGGGGGTTTCAATGAGCAGTTCTTC.